Following are 30 T cell receptor beta chains from one sample sequenced in a study of cytomegalovirus exposure and HLA in healthy donors. PCR used 60 Vbeta primers and 13 Jbeta primers. Produced via immunoSEQ multiplex PCR; TCRdb's table is partial and in-frame only. The sample has fewer than 90,000 clones; 76% are singletons. Sample: PBMCs. These receptors originate from a male donor in good health and CMV-seronegative.

The CDR3 DNA reads as TGTGCCAGCAGCAAAAGACAGGGGATGGACACCGGGGAGCTGTTTTTT. This sequence encodes CASSKRQGMDTGELFF. This sequence joins TRBV21-1 and TRBJ2-2; the DNA was not compared with TRBD1, the D call given in the table. TRBV21-1 is noted as a pseudogene. This CDR3 contains 16 residues.

This clone was counted between two and nine times. This chain links TRBV4-3 with TRBJ2-6; 8 bases fit TRBD1. V trimming: 0 bases; J trimming: 0 bases; junction bases outside the gene matches: 16. The germline V gene has CDR1 LGHNA and CDR2 YSLEER. This CDR3 is 22 amino acids long. The CDR3 region has the DNA TGCGCCAGCAGCCAAGACCCTATTTATTCGACAGGGGACATCTCTGGGGCCAACGTCCTGACTTTC. Translation gives CASSQDPIYSTGDISGANVLTF.

This chain links TRBV28 with TRBJ2-1; 8 bases agree with TRBD1. Germline V gene data show CDR1 as MDHEN and CDR2 as SYDVKM. This CDR3 region has 14 residues. V was clipped by 6 bases and J by 12 bases; unmatched bases: 13. CDR3 nucleotide sequence: TGTGCCAGCAGCTCACCGAGGACAGGGTGGGGGCAGTTCTTC. Translation gives CASSSPRTGWGQFF.

The chain is built from TRBV9 and TRBJ1-2, with D uncertain. Germline V gene data show CDR1 as SGDLS and CDR2 as YYNGEE. The CDR3 sequence is 15 residues long. Between the trimmed V and J ends, which lost 6 bases and 2 bases, there was a span of 17 bases. CDR3 sequence reads: CASTVLPAGNYGYTF. In DNA form, the CDR3 reads TGTGCCAGCACCGTGCTACCCGCGGGCAACTATGGCTACACCTTC.

In its sample, this clone ranks as medium-sized. The V call is TRBV6-5, the J call TRBJ1-5; no definite D call. This CDR3 spans 14 amino acids. The V gene's germline CDR1 is MNHEY and CDR2 SVGAGI. Trimming removed 2 bases from V and 12 bases from J, with 17 bases in between. Here the CDR3 DNA reads TGTGCCAGCAGTTACGATGCGGTGGCAGTGCTCCAGCATTTT. It yields the protein CASSYDAVAVLQHF.

This clone was detected once. CDR3 sequence (DNA): TGTGCCAGCAGTACCTACAGGGGCGAGCAGTACTTC. The encoded protein is CASSTYRGEQYF. This chain joins TRBV6-5 and TRBJ2-5, with 7 bases that match TRBD1. The J call is doubtful: the DNA matches TRBJ2-7 better. CDR1 is MNHEY and CDR2 is SVGAGI in the germline V gene. This CDR3 region has 12 residues.

This clone came up a few times. The genes are TRBV11-2 and TRBJ2-1, with no clear D. This CDR3 contains 12 residues. Germline V gene sequence: CDR1 SGHAT, CDR2 FQNNGV. V was trimmed by 5 bases and J by 9 bases, leaving 11 bases between them. CDR3 bases: TGTGCCAGCAGCACCTCTAATATTGAGCAGTTCTTC. Translation gives CASSTSNIEQFF. Full variable domain (rest looked up from reference TRBV11-2 and TRBJ2-1): EAGVAQSPRYKIIEKRQSVAFWCNPISGHATLYWYQQILGQGPKLLIQFQNNGVVDDSQLPKDRFSAERLKGVDSTLKIQPAKLEDSAVYLCASSTSNIEQFFGPGTRLTVL.

The chain recombines TRBV4-1 with TRBJ1-6; D call uncertain. The germline gives CDR1 MGHRA, CDR2 YSYEKL. The CDR3 spans 16 residues. V was trimmed by 0 bases and J by 8 bases, leaving 14 bases between them. In DNA form, the CDR3 reads TGCGCCAGCAGCCAAGATTTGTCAGGTTTGGATTCACCCCTCCACTTT. Its translation: CASSQDLSGLDSPLHF.

This clone was observed a single time. The junction shows a germline mismatch at one end, possibly a read error. The sample holds other DNA sequences that translate to the same CDR3. The chain links TRBV30 to TRBJ1-6; 9 bases line up with TRBD1. CDR3 length: 16 residues. Looked up from germline, CDR1 is GTSNPN and CDR2 is SVGIG (reference sequence). This CDR3 is CAWSRDRDRSNSPLHF. CDR3 coding DNA: TGTGCCTGGAGTCGGGACAGGGACCGTAGTAATTCACCTCTCCACTTT.

The V and J genes are TRBV4-3 and TRBJ2-7; 7 bases match TRBD1. Germline assignment: CDR1 LGHNA and CDR2 YSLEER. With V trimmed by 1 base and J by 2 bases, 5 bases remained unmatched. This CDR3 region has 15 residues. The CDR3 DNA reads as TGCGCCAGCAGCCAAGCTCGGGACAGTGCCTACGAGCAGTACTTC. Its protein product is CASSQARDSAYEQYF.

This clone was recorded a few times. The rearrangement uses TRBV19 and TRBJ1-1; tentatively, D is TRBD1 (5 bases). The CDR3 contains 14 residues. Looked up from germline, CDR1 is LNHDA and CDR2 is SQIVND (reference sequence). V was trimmed by 10 bases and J by 2 bases, leaving 17 bases between them. The CDR3 sequence: CATSLARGNTEAFF. CDR3 nucleotide sequence: TGTGCCACCTCCCTAGCGAGGGGCAACACTGAAGCTTTCTTT. The full variable domain, its missing parts supplied by reference TRBV19 and TRBJ1-1, is DGGITQSPKYLFRKEGQNVTLSCEQNLNHDAMYWYRQDPGQGLRLIYYSQIVNDFQKGDIAEGYSVSREKKESFPLTVTSAQKNPTAFYLCATSLARGNTEAFFGQGTRLTVV.

The chain links TRBV5-1 to TRBJ2-3, with a weak D call TRBD2 (5 bases). Germline V gives CDR1 SGHRS, CDR2 YFSETQ. This CDR3 has 13 amino acids. V lost 7 bases to trimming and J lost 3 bases, with 12 bases between them. CDR3 nucleotide sequence: TGCGCCAGCGCCCTCACGGGGACAGATACGCAGTATTTT. Translated: CASALTGTDTQYF.

This clone was detected once. The chain couples TRBV7-9 to TRBJ1-5; D is undetermined. CDR3 size: 12 residues. Germline V CDR1 and CDR2: SEHNR, FQNEAQ (reference sequence). V was clipped by 2 bases and J by 7 bases, with 6 bases between them. The CDR3, as DNA: TGTGCCAGCAGCTTACAGGCGCAGCCCCAGCATTTT. The encoded protein is CASSLQAQPQHF.

The chain links TRBV7-8 to TRBJ2-7; 8 positions match TRBD2. Germline trimming cut 5 bases from V and 4 bases from J; bases unmatched to any gene: 10. In germline, CDR1 is SGHVS, CDR2 FQNEAQ. The CDR3 is made up of 15 amino acids. CDR3 sequence (DNA): TGTGCCAGCAGCCAACGGCGGGAGGCAGCTTACGAGCAGTACTTC. Translated, it gives CASSQRREAAYEQYF.

This clone came up a few times. The genes are TRBV7-2 and TRBJ2-2, with 8 bases aligning to TRBD2. V gave up 2 bases and J gave up 6 bases; unmatched junction bases: 11. Germline-derived CDR1 and CDR2 are SGHTA and FQGNSA. This CDR3 has 17 amino acids. This CDR3 is CASSLRQSGSKAGELFF. DNA of the CDR3: TGTGCCAGCAGCTTACGCCAAAGCGGGAGTAAGGCCGGGGAGCTGTTTTTT.

The genes are TRBV18 and TRBJ2-7; perhaps TRBD1 as D (6 bases). Germline CDR1 reads KGHSH; CDR2 reads LQKENI. V lost 4 bases and J lost 4, with 14 bases in between. This CDR3 region has 14 residues. The CDR3, as DNA: TGTGCCAGCTCACAAAACAGGGTGGGGTACGAGCAGTACTTC. Amino acid sequence: CASSQNRVGYEQYF.

V gene TRBV19 combines with J gene TRBJ2-7, with a tentative D call TRBD1 (6 bases). Trimming shortened V by 6 bases and J by 5 bases, and 14 bases separated the two germline ends. Germline-derived CDR1 and CDR2 are LNHDA and SQIVND (reference sequence). The CDR3 is 13 amino acids. The CDR3 here is CASRPQGENEQYF. CDR3 bases: TGTGCCAGTAGGCCACAGGGAGAGAACGAGCAGTACTTC.

The rearrangement uses TRBV7-6 and TRBJ1-1; D gene unclear. Germline-derived CDR1 and CDR2 are SGHVS and FNYEAQ. This CDR3 is built from 15 residues. Trimming removed 1 base at V and 1 base at J, with 10 bases between. In DNA form, the CDR3 reads TGTGCCAGCAGCTTAGGACCGACTGGGAACACTGAAGCTTTCTTT. Encoded protein: CASSLGPTGNTEAFF.

Here the CDR3 reads CASSLGTGAVVYGYTF. CDR3 nucleotide sequence: TGCGCCAGCAGCTTGGGGACAGGGGCGGTTGTGTATGGCTACACCTTC. The V gene is TRBV5-1, the J gene TRBJ1-2; 9 nucleotides match TRBD1. In germline, CDR1 is SGHRS, CDR2 YFSETQ. The ends lost 0 bases at V and 5 bases at J; junction bases unmatched: 8. This CDR3 contains 16 residues.

The V call is TRBV30, the J call TRBJ2-2; 8 nucleotides align to TRBD2. The ends lost 5 bases at V and 5 bases at J; junction bases unmatched: 10. The CDR3 consists of 15 residues. Looked up from germline, CDR1 is GTSNPN and CDR2 is SVGIG (reference sequence). DNA of the CDR3: TGTGCCTGGGTGCCCGGGGGGGGAATAACCGGGGAGCTGTTTTTT. Amino acid sequence: CAWVPGGGITGELFF.

The V and J genes are TRBV5-1 and TRBJ2-1; 9 nucleotides agree with TRBD2. The junction had 3 bases not matched to a gene; V was cut back by 4 bases and J by 7 bases. The CDR3 has 13 residues. CDR1 is SGHRS and CDR2 is YFSETQ in the germline V gene. The CDR3 DNA is TGCGCCAGCAGCGGGCGGGAGGGGAATGAGCAGTTCTTC. This encodes CASSGREGNEQFF. The complete variable domain, with remaining parts taken from reference TRBV5-1 and TRBJ2-1, reads KAGVTQTPRYLIKTRGQQVTLSCSPISGHRSVSWYQQTPGQGLQFLFEYFSETQRNKGNFPGRFSGRQFSNSRSEMNVSTLELGDSALYLCASSGREGNEQFFGPGTRLTVL.

The chain combines TRBV10-3 with TRBJ2-5; TRBD2 is a possible D gene (6 bases). Germline lookup yields CDR1 ENHRY and CDR2 SYGVKD. The length of the CDR3 is 13 residues. The V end lost 2 bases, the J end lost 2 bases, and 6 bases lay between the germline ends. CDR3 DNA: TGTGCCATCAGTGAGGGAGGGCAAGAGACCCAGTACTTC. Its protein product is CAISEGGQETQYF.

The chain is built from TRBV30 and TRBJ1-2; no clear D. The germline CDR1 and CDR2 sequences are GTSNPN and SVGIG (reference sequence). The CDR3 loop spans 17 amino acids. Trimming cost V 4 bases and J 3 bases, with 24 bases left between them. The CDR3 sequence: CAWKGRNSVTRDYGYTF. CDR3 sequence (DNA): TGTGCCTGGAAAGGTAGGAACTCCGTAACGCGGGACTATGGCTACACCTTC.

V gene TRBV2 combines with J gene TRBJ2-7, with 8 bases identical to TRBD1. The CDR3 contains 15 residues. The V gene end was trimmed by 8 bases and the J gene end by 5 bases; junction bases not matched to a gene: 14. Germline V gene sequence: CDR1 SNHLY, CDR2 FYNNEI. The CDR3 DNA sequence: TGTGCCAGCGTTCTGAACCAGGGGGCACAACACGAGCAGTACTTC. Its protein is CASVLNQGAQHEQYF.

CDR3 in DNA: TGTGCCAGCAGCTTGACCGGGACAGCCTACGAGCAGTACTTC. Amino acid sequence: CASSLTGTAYEQYF. V usage is TRBV5-6 and J usage is TRBJ2-7; TRBD1 agrees at 7 bases. There are 14 residues in the CDR3. After removal of 1 base from V and 2 bases from J, the junction contained 3 bases not matched to a gene. Germline CDR1 SGHDT, CDR2 YYEEEE.

The chain carries TRBV7-9 and TRBJ1-2, with TRBD1 as a possible D gene (6 bases). This CDR3 is 15 amino acids long. The germline CDR1 and CDR2 sequences are SEHNR and FQNEAQ (reference sequence). Trimming stripped 6 bases from V and 5 bases from J, with 19 bases between. CDR3 region: CASSSTGLGAYGYTF. Written as DNA, the CDR3 is TGTGCCAGCAGTTCGACAGGTTTAGGAGCTTATGGCTACACCTTC.

The chain uses TRBV7-8 and TRBJ2-3; maybe TRBD1 (5 bases). Trimming took off 5 bases at V and 6 bases at J, with 12 bases between the two ends. Germline assignment: CDR1 SGHVS and CDR2 FQNEAQ. The CDR3 has 13 amino acids. CDR3 sequence: CASSQGTFDTQYF. DNA of the CDR3: TGTGCCAGCAGCCAGGGAACATTCGATACGCAGTATTTT.

J is TRBJ2-7 and V is TRBV5-4, with TRBD1 as a possible D gene (6 bases). The ends were cut back, 4 bases at V and 2 bases at J, with 16 bases in the middle. The CDR3 consists of 15 residues. Germline V gives CDR1 SGHNT, CDR2 YYREEE (reference sequence). CDR3 in DNA: TGTGCCAGCAGCCCTGGACAGTCGGGTACCTACGAGCAGTACTTC. Translated, it gives CASSPGQSGTYEQYF.

This chain connects TRBV18 to TRBJ1-3; TRBD1 matches at 7 bases. This CDR3 spans 14 amino acids. Unmatched junction bases numbered 4, after V lost 3 bases and J lost 5 bases. CDR1 and CDR2 from the germline V gene are KGHSH and LQKENI. The CDR3 DNA reads as TGTGCCAGCTCACCTGGGACAGTTAGAAACACCATATATTTT. Amino acid sequence: CASSPGTVRNTIYF.

Written as DNA, the CDR3 is TGCGCCAGCAGCTTCTATTTAAGGACAGCCTCTGGGGCCAACGTCCTGACTTTC. Translated: CASSFYLRTASGANVLTF. The chain joins TRBV5-1 to TRBJ2-6; a possible D gene is TRBD1 (6 bases). CDR3 length: 18 residues. Germline V gene sequence: CDR1 SGHRS, CDR2 YFSETQ. The V end lost 2 bases, the J end lost 0 bases, and 15 bases lay between the germline ends.